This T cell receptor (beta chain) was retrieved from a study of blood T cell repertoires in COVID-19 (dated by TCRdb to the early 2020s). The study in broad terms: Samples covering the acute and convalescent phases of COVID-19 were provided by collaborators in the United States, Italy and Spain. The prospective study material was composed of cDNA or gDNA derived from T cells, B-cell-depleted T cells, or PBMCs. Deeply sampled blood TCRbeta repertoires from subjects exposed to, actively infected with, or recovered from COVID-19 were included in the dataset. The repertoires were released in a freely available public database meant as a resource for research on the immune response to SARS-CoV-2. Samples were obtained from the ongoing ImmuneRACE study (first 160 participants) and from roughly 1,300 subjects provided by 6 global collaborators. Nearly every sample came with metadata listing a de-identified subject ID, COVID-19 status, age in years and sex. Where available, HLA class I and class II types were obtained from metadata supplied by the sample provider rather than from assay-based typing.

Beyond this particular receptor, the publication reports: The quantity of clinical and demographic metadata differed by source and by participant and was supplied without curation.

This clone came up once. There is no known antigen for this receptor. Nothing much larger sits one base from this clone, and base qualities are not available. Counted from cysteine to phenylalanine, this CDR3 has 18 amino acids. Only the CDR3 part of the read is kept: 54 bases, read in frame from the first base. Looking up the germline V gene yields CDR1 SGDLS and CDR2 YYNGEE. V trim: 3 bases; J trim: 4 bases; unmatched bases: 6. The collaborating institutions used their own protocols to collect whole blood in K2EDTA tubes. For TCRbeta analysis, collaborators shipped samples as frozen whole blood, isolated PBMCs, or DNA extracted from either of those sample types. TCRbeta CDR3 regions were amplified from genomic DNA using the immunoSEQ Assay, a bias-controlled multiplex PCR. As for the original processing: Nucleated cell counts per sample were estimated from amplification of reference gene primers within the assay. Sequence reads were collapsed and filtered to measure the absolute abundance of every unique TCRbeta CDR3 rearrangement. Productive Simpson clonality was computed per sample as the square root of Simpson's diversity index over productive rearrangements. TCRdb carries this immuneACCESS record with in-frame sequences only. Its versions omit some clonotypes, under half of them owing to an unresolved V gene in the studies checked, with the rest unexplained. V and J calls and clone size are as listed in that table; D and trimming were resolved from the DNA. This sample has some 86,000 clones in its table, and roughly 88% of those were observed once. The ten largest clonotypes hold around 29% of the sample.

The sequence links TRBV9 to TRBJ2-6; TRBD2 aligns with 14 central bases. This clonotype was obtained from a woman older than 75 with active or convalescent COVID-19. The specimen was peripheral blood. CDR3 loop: CASSEGLAGAAGANVLTF. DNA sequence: TGTGCCAGCAGCGAGGGACTAGCGGGAGCGGCCGGGGCCAACGTCCTGACTTTC.